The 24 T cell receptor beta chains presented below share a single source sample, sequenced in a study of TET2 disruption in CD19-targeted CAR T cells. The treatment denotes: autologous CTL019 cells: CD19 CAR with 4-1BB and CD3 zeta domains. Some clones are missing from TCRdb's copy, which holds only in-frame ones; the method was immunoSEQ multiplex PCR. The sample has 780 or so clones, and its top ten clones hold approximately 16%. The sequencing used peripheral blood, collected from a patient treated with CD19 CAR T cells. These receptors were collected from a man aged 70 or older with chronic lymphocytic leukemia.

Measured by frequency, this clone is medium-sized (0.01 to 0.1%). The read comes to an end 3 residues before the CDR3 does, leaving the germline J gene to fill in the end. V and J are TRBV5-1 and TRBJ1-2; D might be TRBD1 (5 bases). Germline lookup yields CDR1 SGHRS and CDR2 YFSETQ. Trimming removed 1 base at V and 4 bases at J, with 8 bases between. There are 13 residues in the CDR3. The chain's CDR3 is CASSLQGSYGYTF. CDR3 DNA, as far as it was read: TGCGCCAGCAGCTTGCAGGGAAGCTATGGC.

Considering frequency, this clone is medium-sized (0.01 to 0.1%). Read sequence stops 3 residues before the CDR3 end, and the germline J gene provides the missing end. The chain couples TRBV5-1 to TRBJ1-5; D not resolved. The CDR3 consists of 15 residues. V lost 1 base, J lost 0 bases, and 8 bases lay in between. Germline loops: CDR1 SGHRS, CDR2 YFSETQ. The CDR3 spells CASSLSGYSNQPQHF. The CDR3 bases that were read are TGCGCCAGCAGCTTGTCCGGGTATAGCAATCAGCCC.

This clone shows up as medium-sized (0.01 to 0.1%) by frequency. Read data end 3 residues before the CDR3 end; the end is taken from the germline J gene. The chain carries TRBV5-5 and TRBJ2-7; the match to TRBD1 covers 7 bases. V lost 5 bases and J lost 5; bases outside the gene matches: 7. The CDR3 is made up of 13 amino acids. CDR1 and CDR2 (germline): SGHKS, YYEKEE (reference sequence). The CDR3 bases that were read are TGTGCCAGCAGAAAAGACAGGGCACACGAG. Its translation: CASRKDRAHE. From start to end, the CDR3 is CASRKDRAHEQYF.

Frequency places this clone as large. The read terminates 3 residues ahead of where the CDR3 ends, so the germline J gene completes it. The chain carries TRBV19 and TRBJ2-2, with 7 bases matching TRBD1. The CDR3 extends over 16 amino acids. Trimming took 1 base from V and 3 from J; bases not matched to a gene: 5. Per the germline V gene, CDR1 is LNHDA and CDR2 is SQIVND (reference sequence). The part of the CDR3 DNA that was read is TGTGCCAGTAGTATAGCCGGGACAGTTTACACCGGGGAG. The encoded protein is CASSIAGTVYTGE. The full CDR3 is CASSIAGTVYTGELFF. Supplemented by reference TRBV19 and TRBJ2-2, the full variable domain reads DGGITQSPKYLFRKEGQNVTLSCEQNLNHDAMYWYRQDPGQGLRLIYYSQIVNDFQKGDIAEGYSVSREKKESFPLTVTSAQKNPTAFYLCASSIAGTVYTGELFFGEGSRLTVL.

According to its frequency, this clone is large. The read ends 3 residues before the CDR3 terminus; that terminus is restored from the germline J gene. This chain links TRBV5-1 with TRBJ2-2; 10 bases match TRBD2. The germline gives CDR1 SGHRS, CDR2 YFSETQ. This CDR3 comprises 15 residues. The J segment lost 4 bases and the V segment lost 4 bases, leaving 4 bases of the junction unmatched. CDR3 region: CASSHSGGATGELFF. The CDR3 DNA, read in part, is TGCGCCAGCAGCCACAGCGGGGGGGCCACCGGGGAG.

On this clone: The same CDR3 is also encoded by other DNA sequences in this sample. The covered CDR3 bases are TGTGCCAGCAGTGACATGGACAGGGTAGAGACC. Translation: CASSDMDRVET. The whole CDR3 sequence is CASSDMDRVETQYF. The V gene is TRBV27, the J gene TRBJ2-5; 8 bases agree with TRBD1. Sequencing ends 3 residues short of the CDR3 end; the germline J gene provides the rest. Losses at the gene ends were 5 bases for V and 4 bases for J; bases not matched to a gene: 6. CDR1 and CDR2 from the germline V gene are MNHEY and SMNVEV (reference sequence). This CDR3 contains 14 residues.

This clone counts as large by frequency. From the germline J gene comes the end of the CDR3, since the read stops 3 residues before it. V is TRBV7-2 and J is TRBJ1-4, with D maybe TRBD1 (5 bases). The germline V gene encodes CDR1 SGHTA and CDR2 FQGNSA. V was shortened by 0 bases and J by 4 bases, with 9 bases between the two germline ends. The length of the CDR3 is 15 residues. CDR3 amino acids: CASSLASGVNEKLFF. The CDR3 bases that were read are TGTGCCAGCAGCTTAGCGTCGGGGGTTAATGAAAAA. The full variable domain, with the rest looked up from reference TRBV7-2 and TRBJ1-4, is GAGVSQSPSNKVTEKGKDVELRCDPISGHTALYWYRQSLGQGLEFLIYFQGNSAPDKSGLPSDRFSAERTGGSVSTLTIQRTQQEDSAVYLCASSLASGVNEKLFFGSGTQLSVL.

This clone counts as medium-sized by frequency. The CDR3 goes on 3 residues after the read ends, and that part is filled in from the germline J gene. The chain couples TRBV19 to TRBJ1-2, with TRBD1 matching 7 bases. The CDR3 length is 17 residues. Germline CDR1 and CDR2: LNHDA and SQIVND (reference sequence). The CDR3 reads CASSIEAVMDRTRRYTF. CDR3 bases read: TGTGCCAGTAGTATAGAAGCCGTAATGGACAGGACCCGACGC.

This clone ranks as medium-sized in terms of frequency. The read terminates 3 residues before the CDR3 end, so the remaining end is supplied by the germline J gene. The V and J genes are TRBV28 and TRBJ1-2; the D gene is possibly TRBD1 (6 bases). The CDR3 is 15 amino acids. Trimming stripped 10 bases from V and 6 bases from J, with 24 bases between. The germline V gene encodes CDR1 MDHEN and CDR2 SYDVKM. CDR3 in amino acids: CATVTGSGDRDGYTF. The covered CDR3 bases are TGTGCCACCGTGACCGGGTCAGGGGATCGCGATGGC.

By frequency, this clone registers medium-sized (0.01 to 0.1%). The part of the CDR3 DNA that was read is TGTGCCAGCTCGCTATCAGGGGTGGGC. This encodes CASSLSGVG. The CDR3, in full, reads CASSLSGVGYTF. The V call is TRBV28, the J call TRBJ1-2, with a possible D match to TRBD1 (6 bases). The read comes to an end 3 residues before the CDR3 does, leaving the germline J gene to fill in the end. The germline CDR1 and CDR2 sequences are MDHEN and SYDVKM. The CDR3 runs to 12 residues.

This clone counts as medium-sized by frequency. The CDR3 here is CASMKDRGAHNSPLHF. CDR3 bases read: TGTGCCAGCATGAAGGACAGGGGTGCCCATAATTCACCC. The chain has TRBV2 and TRBJ1-6; 9 nucleotides agree with TRBD1. The CDR3 end is not reached by the read, which stops 3 residues before it; the germline J gene fills it in. The CDR3 contains 16 residues. V lost 7 bases and J lost 5; bases outside the gene matches: 9. The germline CDR1 and CDR2 sequences are SNHLY and FYNNEI.

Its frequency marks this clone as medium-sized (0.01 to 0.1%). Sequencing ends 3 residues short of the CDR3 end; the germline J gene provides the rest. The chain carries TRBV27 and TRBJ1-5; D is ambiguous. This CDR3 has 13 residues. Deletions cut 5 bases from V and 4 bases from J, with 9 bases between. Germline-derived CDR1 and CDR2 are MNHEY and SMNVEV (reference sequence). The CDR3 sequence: CASSPRVNQPQHF. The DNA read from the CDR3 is TGTGCCAGCAGTCCGAGGGTGAATCAGCCC.

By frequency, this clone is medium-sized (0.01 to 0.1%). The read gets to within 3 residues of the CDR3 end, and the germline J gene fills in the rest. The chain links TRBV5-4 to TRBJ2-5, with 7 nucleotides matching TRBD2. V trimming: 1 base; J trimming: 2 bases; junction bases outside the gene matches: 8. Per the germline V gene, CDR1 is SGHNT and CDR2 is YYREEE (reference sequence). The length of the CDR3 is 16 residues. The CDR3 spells CASSLSLAEEQETQYF. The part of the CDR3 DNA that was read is TGTGCCAGCAGCTTGTCCCTAGCGGAGGAGCAAGAGACC.

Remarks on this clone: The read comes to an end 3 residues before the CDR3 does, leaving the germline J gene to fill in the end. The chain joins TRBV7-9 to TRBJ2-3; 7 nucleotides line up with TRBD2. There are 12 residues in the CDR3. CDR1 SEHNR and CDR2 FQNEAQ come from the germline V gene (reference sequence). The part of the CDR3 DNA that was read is TGTGCCAGCAGCAGCGGGACTCACCCG. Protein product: CASSSGTHP. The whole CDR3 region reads CASSSGTHPQYF. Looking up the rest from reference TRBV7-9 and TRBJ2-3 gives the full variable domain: DTGVSQNPRHKITKRGQNVTFRCDPISEHNRLYWYRQTLGQGPEFLTYFQNEAQLEKSRLLSDRFSAERPKGSFSTLEIQRTEQGDSAMYLCASSSGTHPQYFGPGTRLTVL.

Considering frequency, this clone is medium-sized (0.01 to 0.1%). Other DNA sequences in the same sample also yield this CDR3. The CDR3 DNA, read in part, is TGCGCCAGCAGCCAAGATCCCGGGACAGTTGTGGGC. This translates into CASSQDPGTVVG. The entire CDR3 protein reads CASSQDPGTVVGYTF. This chain connects TRBV4-1 to TRBJ1-2; TRBD1 agrees at 7 bases. The missing CDR3 end, 3 residues past where the read stops, is filled in from the germline J gene. The CDR3 runs to 15 residues. From germline, CDR1 is MGHRA and CDR2 YSYEKL.

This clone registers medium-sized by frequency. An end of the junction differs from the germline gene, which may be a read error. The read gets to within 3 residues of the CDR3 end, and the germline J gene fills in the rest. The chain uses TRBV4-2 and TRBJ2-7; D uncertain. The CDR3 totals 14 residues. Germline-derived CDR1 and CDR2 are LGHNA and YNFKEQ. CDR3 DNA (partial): TGCGCCAGCAGCCGATCGACCATCGGGTTCGAG. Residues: CASSRSTIGFE. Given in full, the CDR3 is CASSRSTIGFEQYF.

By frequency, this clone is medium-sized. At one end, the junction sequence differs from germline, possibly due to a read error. The CDR3 is CASSQDKGQGRTEAFF. The DNA read from the CDR3 is TGCGCCAGCAGCCAAGATAAGGGGCAGGGAAGGACTGAA. The chain recombines TRBV4-2 with TRBJ1-1; D might be TRBD1 (5 bases). Sequencing ends 3 residues short of the CDR3 end; the germline J gene provides the rest. In germline, CDR1 is LGHNA, CDR2 YNFKEQ. The CDR3 has 16 amino acids.

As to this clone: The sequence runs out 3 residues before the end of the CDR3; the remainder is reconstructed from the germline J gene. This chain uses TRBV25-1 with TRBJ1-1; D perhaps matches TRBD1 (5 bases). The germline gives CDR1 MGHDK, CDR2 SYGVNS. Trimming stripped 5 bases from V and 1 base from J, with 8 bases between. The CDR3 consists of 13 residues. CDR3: CASSRGGNTEAFF. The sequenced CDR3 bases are TGTGCCAGCAGTAGGGGTGGGAACACTGAA. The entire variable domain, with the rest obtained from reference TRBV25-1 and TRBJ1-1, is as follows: EADIYQTPRYLVIGTGKKITLECSQTMGHDKMYWYQQDPGMELHLIHYSYGVNSTEKGDLSSESTVSRIRTEHFPLTLESARPSHTSQYLCASSRGGNTEAFFGQGTRLTVV.

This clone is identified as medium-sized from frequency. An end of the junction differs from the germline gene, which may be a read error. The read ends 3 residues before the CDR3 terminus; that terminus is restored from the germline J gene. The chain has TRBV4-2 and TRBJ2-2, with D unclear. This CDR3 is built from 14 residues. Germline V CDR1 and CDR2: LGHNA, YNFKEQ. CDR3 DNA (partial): TGCGCCAGCAGCTTCCGCAGTGACACCGGGGAG. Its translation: CASSFRSDTGE. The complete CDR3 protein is CASSFRSDTGELFF.

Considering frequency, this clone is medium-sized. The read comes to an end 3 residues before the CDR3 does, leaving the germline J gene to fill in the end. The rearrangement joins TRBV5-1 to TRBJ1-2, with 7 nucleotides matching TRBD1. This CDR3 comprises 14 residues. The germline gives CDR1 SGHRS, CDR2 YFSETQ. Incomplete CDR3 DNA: TGCGCCAGCAGCTTGGAAACAGGGGTGGAAGGC. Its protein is CASSLETGVEG. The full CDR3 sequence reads CASSLETGVEGYTF.

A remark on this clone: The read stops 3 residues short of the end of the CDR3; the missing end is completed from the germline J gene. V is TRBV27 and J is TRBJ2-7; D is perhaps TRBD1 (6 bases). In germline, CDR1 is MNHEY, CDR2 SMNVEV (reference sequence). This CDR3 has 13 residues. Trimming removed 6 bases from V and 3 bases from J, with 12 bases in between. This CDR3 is CASSSHRDYEQYF. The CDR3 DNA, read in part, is TGTGCCAGCAGCTCCCACAGGGACTACGAG.

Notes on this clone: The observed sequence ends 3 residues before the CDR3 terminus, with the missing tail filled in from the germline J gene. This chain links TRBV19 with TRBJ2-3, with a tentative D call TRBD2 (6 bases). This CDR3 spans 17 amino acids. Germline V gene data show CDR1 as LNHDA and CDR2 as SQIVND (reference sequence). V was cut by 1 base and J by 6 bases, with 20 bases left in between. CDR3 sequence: CASSIAGWGTGFDTQYF. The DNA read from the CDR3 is TGTGCCAGTAGTATAGCCGGCTGGGGGACTGGATTCGATACG.

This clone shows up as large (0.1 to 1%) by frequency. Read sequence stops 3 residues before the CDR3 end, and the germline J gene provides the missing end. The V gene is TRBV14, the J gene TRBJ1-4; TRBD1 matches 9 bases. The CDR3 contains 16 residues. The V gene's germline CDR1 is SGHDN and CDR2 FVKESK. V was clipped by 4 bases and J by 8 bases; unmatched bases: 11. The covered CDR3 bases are TGTGCCAGCAGCCTCTGGACAGGGGCCATCGGGGAAAAA. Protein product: CASSLWTGAIGEK. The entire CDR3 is CASSLWTGAIGEKLFF.

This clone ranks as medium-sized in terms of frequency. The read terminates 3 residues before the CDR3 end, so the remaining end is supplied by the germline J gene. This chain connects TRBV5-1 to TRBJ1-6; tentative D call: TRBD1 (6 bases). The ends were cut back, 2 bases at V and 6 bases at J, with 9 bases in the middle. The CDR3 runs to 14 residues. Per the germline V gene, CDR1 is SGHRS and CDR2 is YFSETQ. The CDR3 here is CASSFGQPNSPLHF. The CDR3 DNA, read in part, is TGCGCCAGCAGCTTTGGACAGCCTAATTCACCC.